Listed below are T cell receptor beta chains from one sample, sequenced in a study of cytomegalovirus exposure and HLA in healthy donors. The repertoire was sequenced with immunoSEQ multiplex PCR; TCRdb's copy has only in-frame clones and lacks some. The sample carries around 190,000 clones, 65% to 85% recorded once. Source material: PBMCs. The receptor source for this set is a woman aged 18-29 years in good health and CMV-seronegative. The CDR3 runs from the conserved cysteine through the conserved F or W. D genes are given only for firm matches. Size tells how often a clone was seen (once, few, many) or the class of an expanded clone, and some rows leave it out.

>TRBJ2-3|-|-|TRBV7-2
CASLSSRGLDTQYF
TGTGCCAGCTTAAGTAGCCGTGGTCTTGATACGCAGTATTTT
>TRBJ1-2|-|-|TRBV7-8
CASSLEGANYGYTF
TGTGCCAGCAGCTTAGAGGGAGCTAACTATGGCTACACCTTC
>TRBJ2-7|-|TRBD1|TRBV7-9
CASSPPGDRGYEQYF
TGTGCCAGCAGCCCCCCCGGGGACAGGGGGTACGAGCAGTACTTC
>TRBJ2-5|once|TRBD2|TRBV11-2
CASSLVPSGGAKTQYF
TGTGCCAGCAGCTTAGTTCCTAGCGGGGGGGCGAAGACCCAGTACTTC
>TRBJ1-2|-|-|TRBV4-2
CVSSHAVEGNYGYTF
TGTGTCAGCAGCCATGCCGTCGAGGGAAACTATGGCTACACCTTC
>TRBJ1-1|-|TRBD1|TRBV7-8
CASSSQGAHWSTEAFF
TGTGCCAGCAGCTCCCAGGGGGCGCATTGGTCCACTGAAGCTTTCTTT
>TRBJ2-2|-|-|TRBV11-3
CASSSHENPNTGELFF
TGTGCCAGCAGCTCCCACGAGAATCCGAACACCGGGGAGCTGTTTTTT
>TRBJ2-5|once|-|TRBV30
CAWSEGGRPFYETQYF
TGTGCCTGGAGTGAGGGTGGGAGGCCCTTTTATGAGACCCAGTACTTC
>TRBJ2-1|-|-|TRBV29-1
CSVRSQGLNEQFF
TGCAGCGTACGTTCCCAGGGTCTAAATGAGCAGTTCTTC
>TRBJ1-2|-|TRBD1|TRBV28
CASSIQGEVYGYTF
TGTGCCAGCAGTATACAGGGGGAGGTCTATGGCTACACCTTC
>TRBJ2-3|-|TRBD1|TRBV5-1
CASSLLETGTLVGTDTQYF
TGCGCCAGCAGCCTATTAGAGACAGGGACCCTAGTCGGCACAGATACGCAGTATTTT
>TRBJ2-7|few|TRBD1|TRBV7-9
CASSSQDRAYEQYF
TGTGCCAGCAGCTCCCAGGACAGGGCCTACGAGCAGTACTTC
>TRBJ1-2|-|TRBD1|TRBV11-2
CASSSQRQGTGYTF
TGTGCCAGCAGCTCCCAACGACAGGGGACGGGCTACACCTTC
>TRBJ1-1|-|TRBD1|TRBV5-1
CASSLDRGTEAFF
TGCGCCAGCAGCTTGGACAGGGGAACTGAAGCTTTCTTT
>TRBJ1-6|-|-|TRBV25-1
CASRHKGGFEALHF
TGTGCCAGCAGACATAAGGGGGGGTTTGAAGCCCTCCACTTT
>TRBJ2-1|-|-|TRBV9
CASSADGESLQFF
TGTGCCAGCAGCGCCGACGGGGAGTCTCTCCAGTTCTTC
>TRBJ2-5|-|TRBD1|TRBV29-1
CSVRTGKETQYF
TGCAGCGTTAGGACAGGGAAGGAGACCCAGTACTTC
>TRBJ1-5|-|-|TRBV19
CASSIDRKTRPQHF
TGTGCCAGTAGTATAGATCGGAAGACTCGGCCCCAGCATTTT
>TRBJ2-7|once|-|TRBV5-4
CASSLQASYEQYF
TGTGCCAGCAGCTTACAGGCTTCCTACGAGCAGTACTTC
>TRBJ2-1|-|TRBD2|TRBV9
CASSVGTNYNEQFF
TGTGCCAGCAGCGTGGGGACTAATTACAATGAGCAGTTCTTC
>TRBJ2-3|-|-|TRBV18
CASSLGAPRSTDTQYF
TGTGCCAGCTCACTGGGGGCTCCTCGGAGCACAGATACGCAGTATTTT
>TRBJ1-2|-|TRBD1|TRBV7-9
CASSQGQGSYTF
TGTGCCAGCAGCCAGGGACAGGGTAGCTACACCTTC
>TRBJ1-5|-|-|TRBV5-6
CASSLGAGSNQPQHF
TGTGCCAGCAGCTTAGGGGCGGGAAGCAATCAGCCCCAGCATTTT
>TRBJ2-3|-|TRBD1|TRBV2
CASSDTGVGTDTQYF
TGTGCCAGCAGTGACACAGGGGTGGGCACAGATACGCAGTATTTT
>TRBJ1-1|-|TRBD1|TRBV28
CASTYSGTGGQYAFF
TGTGCCAGCACCTACTCCGGGACAGGGGGCCAATATGCTTTCTTT
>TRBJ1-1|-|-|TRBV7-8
CASSLASTGITGAFF
TGTGCCAGCAGCTTAGCGAGCACAGGGATTACGGGGGCTTTCTTT
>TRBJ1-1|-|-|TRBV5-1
CASSLGVSGGLVTEAFF
TGCGCCAGCAGCTTGGGTGTCTCTGGGGGCTTGGTCACTGAAGCTTTCTTT
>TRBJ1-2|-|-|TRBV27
CASSLPLRLGSLIYGYTF
TGTGCCAGCAGTTTACCCCTCCGACTCGGGTCCCTAATCTATGGCTACACCTTC
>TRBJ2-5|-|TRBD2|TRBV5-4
CASSSTSGGAETQYF
TGTGCCAGCAGCTCGACTAGCGGGGGGGCGGAGACCCAGTACTTC
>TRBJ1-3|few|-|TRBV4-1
CASGRVPGAGNTIYF
TGCGCCAGCGGGCGGGTCCCCGGGGCTGGAAACACCATATATTTT
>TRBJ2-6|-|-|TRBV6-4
CASKQNSGANVLTF
TGTGCCAGCAAACAGAACTCTGGGGCCAACGTCCTGACTTTC
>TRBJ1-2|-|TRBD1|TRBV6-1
CASNEDRGLNYGYTF
TGTGCCAGCAATGAAGACAGGGGCTTAAACTATGGCTACACCTTC